Described below is a single T cell receptor beta chain sequence and its context. Its antigen is still unknown. No base-level quality is on record; no much larger clone is a single base apart. This sample is drawn from a study of CD8+ T cells in alopecia areata (dated by TCRdb to the late 2010s). Context from the whole study: The treated patients, all with moderate-to-severe alopecia areata, were enrolled in an open-label pilot trial of oral tofacitinib given at 5 to 10 mg twice daily. TCRbeta CDR3 regions were amplified by immunoSEQ multiplex PCR using 35 Vbeta forward and 13 Jbeta reverse primers. Patients stayed on tofacitinib for 6 to 18 months and then had 6 months of follow-up off drug so that delayed response and recurrence could be assessed. Biopsies were taken from tofacitinib-treated patients at baseline and again at 4 and 24 weeks into treatment, and several of those patients also had a later scalp biopsy. Clonality in the scalp was compared among normal scalp (n=4), patchy alopecia areata scalp (n=8), and alopecia totalis/universalis scalp (n=8). The SALT score, which quantifies the percentage of affected scalp surface area, was used to measure disease severity in treated patients. RNA was obtained with the PAXgene miRNA kit for fixed scalp, the miRNeasy kit for PBMCs, and the RNeasy kit for mouse skin. In both human patients and the C3H/HeJ mouse model, the study applied high-throughput TCRbeta sequencing to look at T cell clonal expansion in alopecia areata. In humans, TCRbeta sequencing was performed on scalp tissue and on sorted CD4+ and CD8+ peripheral blood T cells from healthy controls and from patients with patchy or totalis/universalis alopecia areata. Results and caveats for the whole study, not just this receptor: Many expanded lesional clones persisted in scalp and blood during tofacitinib treatment, which may partly explain relapse after stopping treatment. The treated cohort was small, with a single nonresponder, so links between baseline CD8+ expansion and response need larger studies. Tofacitinib significantly lowered scalp clonality and the number of expanded CD8+ clones among the top 100 scalp clones. Unlike mouse skin, which is dominated by gammadelta T cells, normal human skin has resident alphabeta T cells that are also sequenced, and this complicates analysis of the scalp TCR repertoire. Compared with mice, TCR sequences shared between patients were less clear, possibly partly because of HLA diversity across the patient population. Lesional scalp, especially in alopecia totalis/universalis, showed higher clonality and more expanded CD8+ clones than normal scalp, suggesting antigenic drive.

Compared with germline, V lacks 4 bases and J lacks 5 bases; bases without a gene match: 8. The cysteine opens and the phenylalanine closes a CDR3 of 14 amino acids. Solely the CDR3 DNA is kept, with 42 bases framed from the first base. In the germline V gene (reference sequence), CDR1 corresponds to SGHNT and CDR2 to YYREEE. Library construction relied on the immunoSEQ multiplex PCR assay. For TCR sequencing, RNA was extracted from every sample and reverse transcribed into cDNA to serve as template. First-strand cDNA was synthesized using SuperScript III with a 2:1 mix of oligo-dT and random hexamers. A synthetic immune receptor repertoire was used to assess amplification bias, and residual bias was removed computationally. Concerning the study's data processing: Raw reads were preprocessed to remove errors, and CDR3 was defined according to IMGT conventions as the region from the conserved cysteine to phenylalanine. To get clonality, Shannon entropy was normalized by log2 of the number of productive unique TCRs and the result was subtracted from 1. Scalp TCRbeta sequences were cross-referenced with sorted blood CD4 and CD8 repertoires so that the CD4 or CD8 identity of scalp clones could be inferred. Held by TCRdb, this immuneACCESS table contains in-frame sequences only and omits some clones. Under half of the omission traces to an unresolved V gene where checked; the cause of the rest is unknown. V and J calls and clone size are given by that table; D and trimming were obtained from the DNA. The sample contains around 300,000 clones, roughly 60% of them found a single time. Of the sample, 0.75% to 0.95% is held by the ten largest clones.

Taken with the paper, the label for treatment or condition translates to: oral pan-JAK inhibitor, 5-10 mg twice daily. From alopecia areata patients, peripheral blood was collected along with lesional scalp punch biopsies. PBMCs were separated by density centrifugation and stained for CD3, CD4 and CD8, after which CD4+ and CD8+ T cells were sorted on a FACSAria. This receptor was obtained from a human donor with alopecia areata. This material consisted of CD4+ T cells sorted from blood, taken at week 52, from a patient treated with tofacitinib. Recombination joined TRBV5-4 with TRBJ1-2, and TRBD1 aligns with 7 junction nucleotides. CDR3 sequence: CASSQGVEGYGYTF. DNA sequence: TGTGCCAGCAGCCAGGGGGTCGAGGGGTATGGCTACACCTTC.